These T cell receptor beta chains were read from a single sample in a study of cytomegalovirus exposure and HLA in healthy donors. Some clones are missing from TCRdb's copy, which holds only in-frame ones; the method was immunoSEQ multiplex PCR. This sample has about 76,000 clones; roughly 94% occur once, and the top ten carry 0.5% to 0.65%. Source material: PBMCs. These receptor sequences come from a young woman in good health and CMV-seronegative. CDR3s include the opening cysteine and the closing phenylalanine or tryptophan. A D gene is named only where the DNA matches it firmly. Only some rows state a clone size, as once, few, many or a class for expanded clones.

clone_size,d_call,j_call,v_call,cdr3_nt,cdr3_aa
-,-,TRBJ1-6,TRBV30,TGTGCCTGGAGTGGTAGACCGGGGGGCCTTTTCCACTTT,CAWSGRPGGLFHF
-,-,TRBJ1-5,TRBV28,TGTGCCAGCAGGGGAGGGGGTTCGATGGCCCCCTATAGCAATCAGCCCCAGCATTTT,CASRGGGSMAPYSNQPQHF
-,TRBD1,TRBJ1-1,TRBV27,TGTGCCAGCAGCCGAGGGGGCAGGGTCACTGAAGCTTTCTTT,CASSRGGRVTEAFF
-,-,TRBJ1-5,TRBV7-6,TGTGCCAGCAGCCCTCAGGGCAATCAGCCCCAGCATTTT,CASSPQGNQPQHF
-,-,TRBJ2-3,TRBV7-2,TGTGCCAGCAGCCTGACACCTTTGAGCACAGATACGCAGTATTTT,CASSLTPLSTDTQYF
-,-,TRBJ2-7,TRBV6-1,TGTGCCAGCAGTGAAGAAGGGAGGGGGTTCCACGAGCAGTACTTC,CASSEEGRGFHEQYF
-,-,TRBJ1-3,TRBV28,TGTGCCAGCATCCCCTCCCAGGGATCTGAGGCTGGAAACACCATATATTTT,CASIPSQGSEAGNTIYF
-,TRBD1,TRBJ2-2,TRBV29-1,TGCAGCGCGGGACAGGGCCTCACCGGGGAGCTGTTTTTT,CSAGQGLTGELFF
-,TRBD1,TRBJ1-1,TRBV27,TGTGCCAGCAGTTTGGAAGGGGGCATGGGCACTGAAGCTTTCTTT,CASSLEGGMGTEAFF
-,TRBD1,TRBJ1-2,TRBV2,TGTGCCAGCAGAGCGACTATTTATACAGGGGGCATCTATGGCTACACCTTC,CASRATIYTGGIYGYTF
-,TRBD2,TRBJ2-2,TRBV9,TGTGCCAGCAGCTCGGGACTACCCACCGGGGAGCTGTTTTTT,CASSSGLPTGELFF
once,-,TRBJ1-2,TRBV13,TGTGCCAGCAGCTCTACAGGTGTCTCTAACTATGGCTACACCTTC,CASSSTGVSNYGYTF
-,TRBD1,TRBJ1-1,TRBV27,TGTGCCAGCAGTTCGGGGACAGGGACTTACACTGAAGCTTTCTTT,CASSSGTGTYTEAFF
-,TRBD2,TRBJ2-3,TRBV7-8,TGTGCCAGCAGCTTAGCGACGGGGGGGCGGGATACGCAGTATTTT,CASSLATGGRDTQYF
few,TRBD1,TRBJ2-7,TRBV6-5,TGTGCCAGCAGTGAGACAGGGGTCGAGCAGTACTTC,CASSETGVEQYF
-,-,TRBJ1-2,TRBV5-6,TGTGCCAGCAGCCCCCCGGGAGGGTATGGCTACACCTTC,CASSPPGGYGYTF
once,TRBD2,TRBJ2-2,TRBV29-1,TGCAGCGCCTCCCCAGTATTAGCGGGGAGGAACACCGGGGAGCTGTTTTTT,CSASPVLAGRNTGELFF
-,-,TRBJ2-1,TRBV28,TGTGCCAGCGCCCTCGATTACAATCTAGGGCAGTTCTTC,CASALDYNLGQFF
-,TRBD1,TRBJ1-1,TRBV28,TGTGCCAGCACCCTTACTGGGACAGATAACAAAGCTTTCTTT,CASTLTGTDNKAFF
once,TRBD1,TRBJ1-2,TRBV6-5,TGTGCCAGCAGTTACACCGGATCAGGGGGCATTGGCTACACCTTC,CASSYTGSGGIGYTF
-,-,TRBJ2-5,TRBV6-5,TGTGCCAGCACCTGGCTAGAGACCCAGTACTTC,CASTWLETQYF
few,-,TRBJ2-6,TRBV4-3,TGCGCCAGCAGCCAAGGACAGGCCGGGGCCAACGTCCTGACTTTC,CASSQGQAGANVLTF
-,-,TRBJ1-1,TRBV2,TGTGCCAGCAGTGAGGAGATGAACACTGAAGCTTTCTTT,CASSEEMNTEAFF
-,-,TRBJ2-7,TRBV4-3,TGCGCCAGCAGCCAGGAAAGACATATTTACGAGCAGTACTTC,CASSQERHIYEQYF
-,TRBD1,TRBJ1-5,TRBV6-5,TGTGCCAGCAGTGTCCGGGACAGAAATCAGCCCCAGCATTTT,CASSVRDRNQPQHF
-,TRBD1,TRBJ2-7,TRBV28,TGTGCCAGCTTAGATCCGGGACAGGGCTACGAGCAGTACTTC,CASLDPGQGYEQYF
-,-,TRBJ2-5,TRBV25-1,TGTGCCAGCAGTGGCAGGGACACGCAAGAGACCCAGTACTTC,CASSGRDTQETQYF
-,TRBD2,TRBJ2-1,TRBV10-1,TGCGCCAGCAGTGATCAAGCGGGGGCCTACAATGAGCAGTTCTTC,CASSDQAGAYNEQFF
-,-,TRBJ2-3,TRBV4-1,TGCGCCAGCAGCCATAAGCCCCCTGTAGATACGCAGTATTTT,CASSHKPPVDTQYF
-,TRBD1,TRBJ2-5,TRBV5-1,TGCGCCAGCAGCTTGGACAGGGGAGAGACCCAGTACTTC,CASSLDRGETQYF
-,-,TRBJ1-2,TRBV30,TGTGCCTGGAGTCCTAACAGGGATGGCTACACCTTC,CAWSPNRDGYTF
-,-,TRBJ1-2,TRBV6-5,TGTGCCAGCAGCGAGCAGCCGGGGGGCAGGAATGGCTACACCTTC,CASSEQPGGRNGYTF
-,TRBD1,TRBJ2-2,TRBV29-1,TGCAGCGCCCGAAAAGGGACAGCGAACACCGGGGAGCTGTTTTTT,CSARKGTANTGELFF
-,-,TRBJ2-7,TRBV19,TGTGCCAGTAGTCCCCAGGGCCCCTACGAGCAGTACTTC,CASSPQGPYEQYF
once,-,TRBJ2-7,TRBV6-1,TGTGCCAGCACCGACCTGGCGGTGAGTTCCTACGAGCAGTACTTC,CASTDLAVSSYEQYF
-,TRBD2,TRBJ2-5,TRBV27,TGTGCCAGCAGTTTGAGCGGGGGGCCCCAAGAGACCCAGTACTTC,CASSLSGGPQETQYF
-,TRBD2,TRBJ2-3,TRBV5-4,TGTGCCAGCAGCTCCCATAGCGGGACGGATACGCAGTATTTT,CASSSHSGTDTQYF
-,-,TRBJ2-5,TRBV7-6,TGTGCCAGCAGCTTCCGCGAGGGATACCAAGAGACCCAGTACTTC,CASSFREGYQETQYF
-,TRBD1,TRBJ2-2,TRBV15,TGTGCCACCAGCAGAGACACCGGGACAGGGTCCGGGGAGCTGTTTTTT,CATSRDTGTGSGELFF
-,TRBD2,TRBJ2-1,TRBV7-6,TGTGCCAGCAGGCCGAGCGGGGGCCTAAACAATGAGCAGTTCTTC,CASRPSGGLNNEQFF
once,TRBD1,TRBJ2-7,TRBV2,TGTGCCAGCAGTGAGGGGATCGGACAGGGGGCAGGCGAGCAGTACTTC,CASSEGIGQGAGEQYF
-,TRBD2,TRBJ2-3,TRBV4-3,TGCGCCAGCAGCCAAGATCCCGGGGGGGGCAGTGATACGCAGTATTTT,CASSQDPGGGSDTQYF
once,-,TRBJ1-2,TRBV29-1,TGCAGCGTTAGGGGGGGATATGGCTACACCTTC,CSVRGGYGYTF
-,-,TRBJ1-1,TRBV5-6,TGTGCCAGCAGCTTGTTCGGGGGTACTGAAGCTTTCTTT,CASSLFGGTEAFF
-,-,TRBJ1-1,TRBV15,TGTGCCACCAGCAGAGATTCCGTAATGAACACTGAAGCTTTCTTT,CATSRDSVMNTEAFF
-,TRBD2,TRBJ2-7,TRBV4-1,TGCGCCAGCAGCCAAGAACCCGGGACTAGCTCCTCCTACGAGCAGTACTTC,CASSQEPGTSSSYEQYF
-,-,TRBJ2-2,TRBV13,TGTGCCAGCAGCCCAAACACCGGGGAGCTGTTTTTT,CASSPNTGELFF
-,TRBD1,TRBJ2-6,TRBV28,TGTGCCAGCCTAGGGACAGGGGTCTCTGGGGCCAACGTCCTGACTTTC,CASLGTGVSGANVLTF
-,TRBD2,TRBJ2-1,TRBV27,TGTGCCAGCAGTCCCGAAGCGGGGTGGGAGTACAATGAGCAGTTCTTC,CASSPEAGWEYNEQFF
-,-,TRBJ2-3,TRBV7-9,TGTGCCAGCAGCCGGAGGGACTCACGCACAGATACGCAGTATTTT,CASSRRDSRTDTQYF
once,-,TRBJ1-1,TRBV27,TGTGCCAGCAGTTCCAAGACACTGATGAACACTGAAGCTTTCTTT,CASSSKTLMNTEAFF
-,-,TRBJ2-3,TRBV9,TGTGCCAGCAGCCCTGGGGGGTGGCTCACAGATACGCAGTATTTT,CASSPGGWLTDTQYF
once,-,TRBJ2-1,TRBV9,TGTGCCAGCAGCGTAGGGACAGACAATGAGCAGTTCTTC,CASSVGTDNEQFF
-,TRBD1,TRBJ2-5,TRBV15,TGTGCCACCAGCAGAGATTACGGGACAGGGGGCGCGGAGACCCAGTACTTC,CATSRDYGTGGAETQYF